These 19 T cell receptor beta chains came from one sample sequenced in a study of blood T cell repertoires in COVID-19. Using immunoSEQ multiplex PCR, the repertoire was profiled, and TCRdb retains in-frame clones only, with some absent. The sample gives 200,000 to 300,000 clones, roughly 87% of which show up once; 3% is in the top ten. Sequencing input: peripheral blood. Receptor source: a man younger than 35 with active or convalescent COVID-19.

The J gene is TRBJ2-2, the V gene TRBV3-1 (or the pseudogene TRBV3-2), with D tentatively TRBD1 (6 bases). The CDR3 length is 14 residues. Germline V gene lookup returns CDR1 LGHDT and CDR2 YNNKEL (reference sequence). Between the trimmed V and J ends, which lost 3 bases and 5 bases, there was a span of 10 bases. The CDR3, as DNA: TGTGCCAGCAGCCAGGGGGCGCGAACCGGGGAGCTGTTTTTT. It is translated as CASSQGARTGELFF.

This clone turned up a few times. The chain couples TRBV6-2 or TRBV6-3 to TRBJ2-5; 7 bases map to TRBD1. With 5 bases clipped from V and 1 base from J, the junction kept 7 bases outside the gene matches. CDR3 length: 15 residues. Germline V gene data show CDR1 as MNHEY and CDR2 as SVGEGT. The CDR3 sequence is CASSKRWTGQETQYF. The CDR3, as DNA: TGTGCCAGCAGTAAACGTTGGACAGGCCAAGAGACCCAGTACTTC.

The CDR3 DNA reads TGTGCCAGCAGTTTGAACAGACTAGCGGGCGTAGCGGGTTACGAGCAGTACTTC. This translates into CASSLNRLAGVAGYEQYF. The rearrangement joins TRBV28 to TRBJ2-7, with 10 bases aligning to TRBD2. This CDR3 region has 18 residues. V shed 3 bases and J 4 bases; nucleotides not matched to a gene: 15. Germline assignment: CDR1 MDHEN and CDR2 SYDVKM.

This chain connects TRBV5-4 to TRBJ2-7; D perhaps matches TRBD1 (6 bases). V lost 0 bases to trimming and J lost 1 base, with 14 bases between them. Germline V gene data show CDR1 as SGHNT and CDR2 as YYREEE (reference sequence). The length of the CDR3 is 16 residues. The CDR3 protein is CASSLDGQPDSYEQYF. The CDR3 bases are TGTGCCAGCAGCTTGGACGGACAGCCCGATTCCTACGAGCAGTACTTC.

This clone was picked up a small number of times. The chain recombines TRBV6-5 with TRBJ1-1; 7 bases line up with TRBD1. CDR3 size: 13 residues. Germline loops: CDR1 MNHEY, CDR2 SVGAGI. Trimming cost V 5 bases and J 4 bases; bases outside gene matches: 4. Here the CDR3 reads CASSLAGGTEAFF. In DNA, the CDR3 is TGTGCCAGCAGTCTTGCAGGGGGCACTGAAGCTTTCTTT.

V usage is TRBV15 and J usage is TRBJ2-1; 7 bases match TRBD2. Germline values: CDR1 LNHNV, CDR2 YYDKDF (reference sequence). CDR3 length equals 15 residues. V was clipped by 5 bases and J by 7 bases; unmatched bases: 11. The CDR3 nucleotides read TGTGCCACCAGCCCGCTATCTGAAGCGGGGAATGAGCAGTTCTTC. This encodes CATSPLSEAGNEQFF.

The chain links TRBV7-9 to TRBJ2-5; 8 positions match TRBD2. V gave up 4 bases and J gave up 5 bases; unmatched junction bases: 9. This CDR3 is built from 15 residues. Germline lookup yields CDR1 SEHNR and CDR2 FQNEAQ (reference sequence). CDR3 protein: CASSSSAGVRETQYF. For the CDR3, the DNA is TGTGCCAGCAGCTCCTCAGCGGGAGTTAGGGAGACCCAGTACTTC.

The genes are TRBV11-3 and TRBJ2-1, with 11 bases lining up with TRBD2. The CDR3 has 15 amino acids. The V and J ends lost 6 bases and 6 bases, in that order; junction bases with no gene match: 7. Germline V lookup: CDR1 SGHNT, CDR2 YENEEA. The CDR3 DNA reads as TGTGCCAGCAGTATAGAACTAGCGGGAGCCAATGAGCAGTTCTTC. Translating it yields CASSIELAGANEQFF. Full variable domain (rest looked up from reference TRBV11-3 and TRBJ2-1): EAGVVQSPRYKIIEKKQPVAFWCNPISGHNTLYWYLQNLGQGPELLIRYENEEAVDDSQLPKDRFSAERLKGVDSTLKIQPAELGDSAVYLCASSIELAGANEQFFGPGTRLTVL.

This clone has only one observation. The chain carries TRBV6-5 and TRBJ1-5; D is undetermined. This CDR3 spans 15 amino acids. V dropped 6 bases and J dropped 1 base, with 13 bases sitting between them. Germline V gives CDR1 MNHEY, CDR2 SVGAGI. The DNA of the CDR3 is TGTGCCAGCAGCCCGTGGAGATTCAGCAATCAGCCCCAGCATTTT. Its protein product is CASSPWRFSNQPQHF.

The chain links TRBV12-3 or TRBV12-4 to TRBJ2-4; 8 bases agree with TRBD1. The CDR3 totals 13 residues. Germline trimming cut 6 bases from V and 6 bases from J; bases unmatched to any gene: 4. The DNA for the CDR3 is TGTGCCAGCAGCCCAGGACAGGGAAACATTCAGTACTTC. Translated, it gives CASSPGQGNIQYF.

The chain recombines TRBV7-7 with TRBJ2-3; a weak D match, TRBD2 (7 bases). Trimming took off 3 bases at V and 2 bases at J, with 12 bases between the two ends. Looked up from germline, CDR1 is SSHAT and CDR2 is FNYEAQ (reference sequence). The CDR3 extends over 15 amino acids. CDR3 coding DNA: TGTGCCAGCAGCTTTCGGGGGGCTTCCACAGATACGCAGTATTTT. Translated, it gives CASSFRGASTDTQYF.

This rearrangement joins TRBV5-6 to TRBJ2-1, with 9 positions matching TRBD2. The CDR3 extends over 18 amino acids. Germline V CDR1 and CDR2: SGHDT, YYEEEE. The trim removed 1 base at V and 1 base at J, leaving 9 bases unmatched. The CDR3 sequence is CASSLRLAALGSYNEQFF. CDR3 bases: TGTGCCAGCAGCTTGAGACTAGCGGCCTTAGGATCCTACAATGAGCAGTTCTTC. Looking up the rest from reference TRBV5-6 and TRBJ2-1 gives the full variable domain: DAGVTQSPTHLIKTRGQQVTLRCSPKSGHDTVSWYQQALGQGPQFIFQYYEEEERQRGNFPDRFSGHQFPNYSSELNVNALLLGDSALYLCASSLRLAALGSYNEQFFGPGTRLTVL.

The genes are TRBV28 and TRBJ1-6; no definite D call. CDR3 length: 16 residues. V was shortened by 3 bases and J by 6 bases, with 15 bases between the two germline ends. Germline assignment: CDR1 MDHEN and CDR2 SYDVKM. In DNA, the CDR3 is TGTGCCAGCAGTTTTGGGCTGGGCGCCGGTAATTCACCCCTCCACTTT. Translating gives CASSFGLGAGNSPLHF.

This clone was detected once. The chain recombines TRBV6-2 or TRBV6-3 with TRBJ2-1; 10 bases map to TRBD2. The CDR3 totals 14 residues. The V gene end was trimmed by 5 bases and the J gene end by 9 bases; junction bases not matched to a gene: 7. From germline, CDR1 is MNHEY and CDR2 SVGEGT. CDR3 DNA sequence: TGTGCCAGCAGTACCCGACTAGCGGGTATTGAGCAGTTCTTC. Its translation is CASSTRLAGIEQFF.

This chain connects TRBV9 to TRBJ2-1, with 12 bases that match TRBD1. V trimming: 2 bases; J trimming: 6 bases; junction bases outside the gene matches: 6. The CDR3 runs 16 residues. In germline, CDR1 is SGDLS, CDR2 YYNGEE. CDR3 amino acids: CASSVAGQGASNEQFF. The CDR3, as DNA: TGTGCCAGCAGCGTCGCGGGACAGGGGGCAAGCAATGAGCAGTTCTTC.

The J gene is TRBJ1-1, the V gene TRBV19, with D possibly matching TRBD1 (5 bases). Germline V gene lookup returns CDR1 LNHDA and CDR2 SQIVND (reference sequence). This CDR3 is 14 amino acids long. V was pared by 6 bases and J by 4 bases, with 15 bases between. The CDR3 sequence: CASRRTGDRTEAFF. The CDR3 DNA follows: TGTGCCAGTAGGCGGACGGGGGACCGCACTGAAGCTTTCTTT.

The chain is built from TRBV9 and TRBJ1-2; 8 bases are shared with TRBD1. The CDR3 is 14 residues long. Unmatched junction bases numbered 4, after V lost 4 bases and J lost 2 bases. Per the germline V gene, CDR1 is SGDLS and CDR2 is YYNGEE. This chain's CDR3 is CASSTRQGNYGYTF. CDR3 nucleotide sequence: TGTGCCAGCAGCACTAGACAGGGGAACTATGGCTACACCTTC.

The CDR3 loop reads CASSYANRLAGVPDEQFF. The CDR3 nucleotides read TGTGCCAGCAGTTACGCAAACCGACTAGCGGGAGTTCCGGATGAGCAGTTCTTC. This chain links TRBV6-2 or TRBV6-3 with TRBJ2-1, with 12 bases fitting TRBD2. The J segment lost 8 bases and the V segment lost 2 bases, leaving 13 bases of the junction unmatched. In germline, CDR1 is MNHEY, CDR2 SVGEGT. The CDR3 consists of 18 residues.

The chain employs TRBV7-8 and TRBJ1-1; TRBD1 matches at 7 bases. The CDR3 sequence is 14 residues long. Unmatched junction bases numbered 4, after V lost 5 bases and J lost 1 base. CDR1 and CDR2 from the germline V gene are SGHVS and FQNEAQ. DNA of the CDR3: TGTGCCAGCAGCCGCCGGGACAGGAACACTGAAGCTTTCTTT. Residues: CASSRRDRNTEAFF. The full variable domain, in which reference TRBV7-8 and TRBJ1-1 provide the parts outside the CDR3, is GAGVSQSPRYKVAKRGQDVALRCDPISGHVSLFWYQQALGQGPEFLTYFQNEAQLDKSGLPSDRFFAERPEGSVSTLKIQRTQQEDSAVYLCASSRRDRNTEAFFGQGTRLTVV.